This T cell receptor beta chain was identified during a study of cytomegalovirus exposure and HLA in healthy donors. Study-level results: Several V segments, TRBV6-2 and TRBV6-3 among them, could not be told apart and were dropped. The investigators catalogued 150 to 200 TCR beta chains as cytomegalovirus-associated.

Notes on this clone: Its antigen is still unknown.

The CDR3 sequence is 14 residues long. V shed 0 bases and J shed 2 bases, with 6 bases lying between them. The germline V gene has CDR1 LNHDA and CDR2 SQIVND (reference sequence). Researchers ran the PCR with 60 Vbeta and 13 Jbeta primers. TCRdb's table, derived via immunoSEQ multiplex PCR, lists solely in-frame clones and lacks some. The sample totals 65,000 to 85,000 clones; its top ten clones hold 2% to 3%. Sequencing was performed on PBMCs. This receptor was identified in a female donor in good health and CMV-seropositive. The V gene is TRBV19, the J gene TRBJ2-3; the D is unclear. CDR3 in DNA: TGTGCCAGTAGTATAGAGCGGCCCACAGATACGCAGTATTTT. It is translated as CASSIERPTDTQYF.